The sample holds a few counts of the clone carrying this T cell receptor beta chain. Antigen unknown. This likely reflects a read error, since a far larger clone is one base away. Regarding time point: newly diagnosed GD, antithyroid drugs for less than 3 months. From PBMCs, RNA was extracted and then used to make the TCR library. The diagnosis of Graves' disease used American Thyroid Association guidelines. The entry originates in a study of regulatory T cells in long-lasting Graves disease. Study observations and caveats: TCR diversity was lower in persistent Graves' patients than in newly diagnosed ones. Between persistent patients, fewer than 3,500 public clonotypes were shared, exceeding the roughly 920 shared between new patients. Gene preferences differed: TRBV28, TRBJ1-2, TRBJ2-5 in persistent cases.

TCR beta libraries were built with iRepertoire HTBI primers and Arm-PCR of CDR3 regions. MiXCR was run by TCRdb on the multiplex PCR reads, yielding one entry per CDR3 protein. The data show some 250,000 distinct CDR3 sequences, under 20% seen once. Germline CDR1 reads MNHGY; CDR2 reads SVAAGI. The CDR3 covers 17 residues. These same records also appear under a second study, on T cells in Graves' hyperthyroidism and ophthalmopathy.

The V gene is TRBV6-9, the J gene TRBJ2-1; D tentatively fits TRBD1 or TRBD2 (6 bases each). The sequence was obtained from a woman younger than 45 with Graves disease. Sequences were derived from peripheral blood mononuclear cells (PBMCs), sampled at new diagnosis, from a patient treated with antithyroid drugs. The CDR3 protein is CASSYSYGGPSHNEQFF. The CDR3, as DNA: TGTGCCAGCAGTTATAGTTACGGGGGCCCCTCCCACAATGAGCAGTTCTTC.